A single sample is the source of the 25 T cell receptor beta chains below, sequenced in a study of vaccination effects on CD4 cells after COVID-19. Using immunoSEQ multiplex PCR, the repertoire was profiled, and TCRdb retains in-frame clones only, with some absent. The sample holds fewer than 40,000 clones, roughly two thirds seen once. Their recognized antigens are unknown. Antigen-specific CD4+ T cells expanded by the ViraFEST assay with viral peptide pools were then sequenced. After less than 11 days in culture, the CD4+ T cells were isolated. Having tested negative for nucleocapsid antibodies, the vaccine recipients showed no prior SARS-CoV-2 infection. This specimen consisted of CD4+ T cells from PBMCs cultured with SARS-CoV-2 spike peptides, obtained before COVID-19 vaccination. These receptors originate from a human donor who received a COVID-19 vaccine.

This chain links TRBV5-1 with TRBJ2-5; D not resolved. Per germline, CDR1 SGHRS and CDR2 YFSETQ. V shed 3 bases and J shed 2 bases, with 5 bases lying between them. This CDR3 has 12 amino acids. CDR3 nucleotide sequence: TGCGCCAGCAGCTCCCAACAAGAGACCCAGTACTTC. Its translation: CASSSQQETQYF.

V is TRBV5-1 and J is TRBJ1-2, with D tentatively TRBD1 (6 bases). This CDR3 spans 15 amino acids. CDR1 and CDR2 (germline): SGHRS, YFSETQ. Trimming took 4 bases from V and 3 from J, leaving 16 bases between them. CDR3 amino acids: CASSPLGRGDYGYTF. CDR3 DNA: TGCGCCAGCAGCCCACTTGGAAGGGGGGACTATGGCTACACCTTC. The entire variable domain, with the rest obtained from reference TRBV5-1 and TRBJ1-2, is as follows: KAGVTQTPRYLIKTRGQQVTLSCSPISGHRSVSWYQQTPGQGLQFLFEYFSETQRNKGNFPGRFSGRQFSNSRSEMNVSTLELGDSALYLCASSPLGRGDYGYTFGSGTRLTVV.

This sequence joins TRBV5-1 and TRBJ2-1, with D possibly being TRBD2 (6 bases). Germline V gene sequence: CDR1 SGHRS, CDR2 YFSETQ. With 2 bases removed from V and 7 bases from J, the gap between germline ends came to 16 bases. This CDR3 has 15 residues. The CDR3 nucleotides read TGCGCCAGCAGCTTCGGCAGCGCCGGAGGGAATGAGCAGTTCTTC. This codes for CASSFGSAGGNEQFF.

This clone was picked up a small number of times. This sequence joins TRBV4-2 and TRBJ1-5; D gene unclear. The CDR3 runs 13 residues. The germline CDR1 and CDR2 sequences are LGHNA and YNFKEQ. V lost 0 bases and J lost 3, with 3 bases in between. CDR3 nucleotides: TGTGCCAGCAGCCAAGATTACAATCAGCCCCAGCATTTT. Its translation is CASSQDYNQPQHF.

The chain is built from TRBV15 and TRBJ2-7, with 8 bases matching TRBD1. Germline V gives CDR1 LNHNV, CDR2 YYDKDF (reference sequence). V dropped 8 bases and J dropped 0; count of bases not matched to a gene: 6. The CDR3 extends over 14 amino acids. DNA for the CDR3: TGTGCCACCCGACAGGGGCTATCCTCCTACGAGCAGTACTTC. Its translation: CATRQGLSSYEQYF.

This CDR3 is CASSQDYGLPETQYF. The CDR3 DNA sequence: TGTGCCAGCAGCCAAGACTATGGGCTACCCGAGACCCAGTACTTC. This chain joins TRBV4-2 and TRBJ2-5; unclear D gene. CDR1 and CDR2 from the germline V gene are LGHNA and YNFKEQ. V was trimmed by 0 bases and J by 5 bases, leaving 13 bases between them. This CDR3 spans 15 amino acids.

J is TRBJ2-7 and V is TRBV11-2, with D possibly called TRBD1 or TRBD2 (6 bases each). The CDR3 extends over 16 amino acids. Germline V lookup: CDR1 SGHAT, CDR2 FQNNGV. Trimming took 1 base from V and 3 from J, leaving 16 bases between them. The CDR3 protein is CASSLGRGTGDYEQYF. The CDR3 DNA reads TGTGCCAGCAGCTTAGGGAGGGGGACCGGGGACTACGAGCAGTACTTC.

This clone was counted only a few times. The chain links TRBV5-1 to TRBJ1-6, with D possibly TRBD1 on 6 matching bases. CDR1 is SGHRS, CDR2 YFSETQ, per germline. This CDR3 contains 14 residues. Trimming left V 0 bases short and J 6 bases short, with 7 bases between. The CDR3 is CASSLEGGNSPLHF. As DNA, the CDR3 is TGCGCCAGCAGCTTGGAGGGGGGTAATTCACCCCTCCACTTT.

This sequence joins TRBV4-1 and TRBJ2-6, with unresolved D. The CDR3 is made up of 15 amino acids. V gave up 0 bases and J gave up 0 bases, with 3 bases separating them. Germline loops: CDR1 MGHRA, CDR2 YSYEKL. The CDR3, as DNA: TGCGCCAGCAGCCAAGAGAGCTCTGGGGCCAACGTCCTGACTTTC. It translates to CASSQESSGANVLTF.

The rearrangement joins TRBV7-2 to TRBJ1-3; D unclear. V was pared by 3 bases and J by 4 bases, with 4 bases between. CDR1 and CDR2 (germline): SGHTA, FQGNSA. This CDR3 has 12 amino acids. CDR3 residues: CASSFSGNTIYF. In DNA form, the CDR3 reads TGTGCCAGCAGCTTTTCCGGAAACACCATATATTTT.

The V gene is TRBV5-5, the J gene TRBJ2-3, with D possibly being TRBD1 or TRBD2 (5 bases each). This CDR3 region has 14 residues. The V and J ends lost 4 bases and 2 bases respectively, with 11 bases between them. Germline V gene lookup returns CDR1 SGHKS and CDR2 YYEKEE (reference sequence). The CDR3 nucleotides are TGTGCCAGCAGCCACGGGGCAGCCACAGATACGCAGTATTTT. Translation: CASSHGAATDTQYF.

This clone was counted a few times. The rearrangement joins TRBV21-1 to TRBJ1-5; the D call TRBD1 from the table was never checked on the DNA. TRBV21-1 is classified as a pseudogene. This CDR3 contains 14 residues. CDR3 bases: TGTGCCAGCAGCAAAGCGCACAGAAATCAGCCCCAGCATTTT. It yields the protein CASSKAHRNQPQHF.

The chain couples TRBV24-1 to TRBJ2-7; no definite D call. Germline CDR1 is KGHDR and CDR2 is SFDVKD. Trimming cost V 3 bases and J 3 bases, with 11 bases left between them. The CDR3 loop spans 14 amino acids. In nucleotides, the CDR3 is TGTGCCACCAGTGATCAATCCCCACACTACGAGCAGTACTTC. Residues: CATSDQSPHYEQYF.

The V and J genes are TRBV19 and TRBJ2-3, with 12 bases fitting TRBD1. The CDR3 covers 16 residues. With 7 bases clipped from V and 6 bases from J, the junction kept 11 bases outside the gene matches. Germline V lookup: CDR1 LNHDA, CDR2 SQIVND (reference sequence). This chain's CDR3 is CASNPGTGGGRDTQYF. CDR3 DNA: TGTGCCAGTAACCCCGGGACAGGGGGCGGGAGGGATACGCAGTATTTT.

The chain employs TRBV19 and TRBJ1-1; tentatively, D is TRBD1 (6 bases). Trimming removed 7 bases at V and 0 bases at J, with 15 bases between. The CDR3 covers 15 residues. The V gene's germline CDR1 is LNHDA and CDR2 SQIVND (reference sequence). The CDR3 coding sequence is TGTGCCAGTATTGGGGCAGGGGAGATGAACACTGAAGCTTTCTTT. Its protein is CASIGAGEMNTEAFF.

The chain couples TRBV4-2 to TRBJ1-4; no definite D call. The germline V gene has CDR1 LGHNA and CDR2 YNFKEQ. Trimming took 6 bases from V and 9 from J, leaving 8 bases between them. This CDR3 is built from 11 residues. The CDR3 loop is CASRLGKKLFF. The CDR3 DNA follows: TGTGCCAGCAGGCTAGGGAAAAAACTGTTTTTT.

The V call is TRBV7-2, the J call TRBJ1-1, with TRBD1 identical over 10 bases. The V and J ends lost 4 bases and 0 bases, in that order; junction bases with no gene match: 2. The CDR3 extends over 15 amino acids. Germline V CDR1 and CDR2: SGHTA, FQGNSA. The CDR3 DNA follows: TGTGCCAGCAGCTCGACAGGGGGCTTGAACACTGAAGCTTTCTTT. It translates to CASSSTGGLNTEAFF.

This chain links TRBV7-2 with TRBJ2-2; D gene ambiguous. Germline-derived CDR1 and CDR2 are SGHTA and FQGNSA. There are 15 residues in the CDR3. The V end lost 4 bases, the J end lost 6 bases, and 15 bases lay between the germline ends. In DNA form, the CDR3 reads TGTGCCAGCAGCTCAACCGGGTCCATGGCCGGGGAGCTGTTTTTT. Translation gives CASSSTGSMAGELFF.

V is TRBV2 and J is TRBJ2-6; no clear D gene. Per the germline V gene, CDR1 is SNHLY and CDR2 is FYNNEI. This CDR3 has 16 residues. V shed 7 bases and J shed 0 bases, with 13 bases lying between them. The CDR3 nucleotides read TGTGCCAGCACTAAAGCAGGAAGCTCTGGGGCCAACGTCCTGACTTTC. This gives the protein CASTKAGSSGANVLTF. The full variable domain, in which reference TRBV2 and TRBJ2-6 provide the parts outside the CDR3, is EPEVTQTPSHQVTQMGQEVILRCVPISNHLYFYWYRQILGQKVEFLVSFYNNEISEKSEIFDDQFSVERPDGSNFTLKIRSTKLEDSAMYFCASTKAGSSGANVLTFGAGSRLTVL.

The V and J genes are TRBV4-1 and TRBJ2-1; 8 bases align to TRBD2. The germline V gene has CDR1 MGHRA and CDR2 YSYEKL. With V trimmed by 8 bases and J by 2 bases, 8 bases remained unmatched. The CDR3 sequence is 15 residues long. CDR3 sequence (DNA): TGCGCCAGCGGGACGGGGGGGTTTACCTACAATGAGCAGTTCTTC. The encoded protein is CASGTGGFTYNEQFF.

This clone showed up just once. The rearrangement links TRBV5-1 to TRBJ2-1; unclear D gene. V was trimmed by 4 bases and J by 5 bases, leaving 13 bases between them. The CDR3 is 14 amino acids. The germline CDR1 and CDR2 sequences are SGHRS and YFSETQ. DNA for the CDR3: TGCGCCAGCAGCACCTCGTCCTCAAACAATGAGCAGTTCTTC. As protein: CASSTSSSNNEQFF.

The genes are TRBV5-6 and TRBJ2-4; 8 positions agree with TRBD1. This CDR3 is built from 18 residues. Losses at the gene ends were 0 bases for V and 1 base for J; bases not matched to a gene: 9. CDR1 and CDR2 from the germline V gene are SGHDT and YYEEEE. The CDR3 DNA reads TGTGCCAGCAGCTTGGTGGCGGGGCAGGGGGCGGCCAAAAACATTCAGTACTTC. Translating gives CASSLVAGQGAAKNIQYF. The entire variable domain, with the rest obtained from reference TRBV5-6 and TRBJ2-4, is as follows: DAGVTQSPTHLIKTRGQQVTLRCSPKSGHDTVSWYQQALGQGPQFIFQYYEEEERQRGNFPDRFSGHQFPNYSSELNVNALLLGDSALYLCASSLVAGQGAAKNIQYFGAGTRLSVL.

This chain connects TRBV19 to TRBJ2-1, with D unresolved. V dropped 5 bases and J dropped 10 bases, with 12 bases sitting between them. Germline V gives CDR1 LNHDA, CDR2 SQIVND (reference sequence). The CDR3 covers 12 residues. CDR3 in DNA: TGTGCCAGTAGTTCCTTATTTGGGGAGCAGTTCTTC. It yields the protein CASSSLFGEQFF. Together with reference TRBV19 and TRBJ2-1, the CDR3 gives the full variable domain: DGGITQSPKYLFRKEGQNVTLSCEQNLNHDAMYWYRQDPGQGLRLIYYSQIVNDFQKGDIAEGYSVSREKKESFPLTVTSAQKNPTAFYLCASSSLFGEQFFGPGTRLTVL.

This clone occurred a few times. The chain combines TRBV11-2 with TRBJ1-2, with D unclear. The V end was cut by 5 bases, the J end by 6 bases, with 13 bases between. The germline gives CDR1 SGHAT, CDR2 FQNNGV. This CDR3 contains 13 residues. CDR3 sequence (DNA): TGTGCCAGCAGCCAAGGGCCGCCCCATGGCTACACCTTC. This gives the protein CASSQGPPHGYTF.

The chain uses TRBV9 and TRBJ1-4, with 8 nucleotides matching TRBD1. The CDR3 length is 15 residues. V was clipped by 3 bases and J by 7 bases; unmatched bases: 8. Per the germline V gene, CDR1 is SGDLS and CDR2 is YYNGEE. DNA of the CDR3: TGTGCCAGCAGCGGCAGGGGAGACAGGGGTGAAAAACTGTTTTTT. It is translated as CASSGRGDRGEKLFF.